The 21 T cell receptor beta chains below all came from one sample that was sequenced in a study of neoadjuvant nivolumab and ipilimumab in lung cancer. Only in-frame clones appear in the TCRdb table, and some are missing; sequencing was by immunoSEQ multiplex PCR. The table has approximately 7,000 clones, approximately 88% seen once. The source was tumor tissue, collected after neoadjuvant nivolumab, alone or with ipilimumab, at or shortly before surgery. The receptors come from an adult with non-small cell lung cancer.

This clone was counted once. The V and J genes are TRBV11-1 and TRBJ2-7; no reliable D call. From germline, CDR1 is SGHAT and CDR2 FQDESV (reference sequence). Trimming shortened V by 5 bases and J by 7 bases, and 15 bases separated the two germline ends. The CDR3 contains 13 residues. CDR3 bases: TGTGCCAGCAGCCCGAGTTCTTCCCAAGAGCAGTACTTC. It specifies CASSPSSSQEQYF. The variable domain in full, completed from reference TRBV11-1 and TRBJ2-7, reads EAEVAQSPRYKITEKSQAVAFWCDPISGHATLYWYRQILGQGPELLVQFQDESVVDDSQLPKDRFSAERLKGVDSTLKIQPAELGDSAMYLCASSPSSSQEQYFGPGTRLTVT.

The chain carries TRBV6-4 and TRBJ1-2; 7 bases fit TRBD1. The CDR3 is 14 residues long. Trimming cost V 0 bases and J 8 bases; bases outside gene matches: 6. Germline V gives CDR1 MRHNA, CDR2 SNTAGT. The CDR3 DNA sequence: TGTGCCAGCAGTGACTCAGAGGGGGCTGGGGGCTACACCTTC. It specifies CASSDSEGAGGYTF.

The gene calls are TRBV11-2 and TRBJ1-6; D unresolved. The germline V gene has CDR1 SGHAT and CDR2 FQNNGV. V was trimmed by 3 bases and J by 7 bases, leaving 13 bases between them. The CDR3 covers 15 residues. The DNA of the CDR3 is TGTGCCAGCAGCTTGGGCGCGGGAGGAAATTCACCCCTCCACTTT. Residues: CASSLGAGGNSPLHF.

The chain recombines TRBV5-4 with TRBJ2-2; 11 bases are a match to TRBD2. The length of the CDR3 is 15 residues. J lost 5 bases, V lost 0 bases, and 0 bases had no gene match. CDR1 and CDR2 from the germline V gene are SGHNT and YYREEE (reference sequence). The CDR3 region has the DNA TGTGCCAGCAGCTTGGCTAGCGGGGGGACCGGGGAGCTGTTTTTT. Residues: CASSLASGGTGELFF.

This clone was observed a few times. This sequence joins TRBV4-1 and TRBJ1-1; a weak D match, TRBD1 (6 bases). This CDR3 is 15 amino acids long. V was trimmed by 0 bases and J by 5 bases, leaving 13 bases between them. Per the germline V gene, CDR1 is MGHRA and CDR2 is YSYEKL. Here the CDR3 DNA reads TGCGCCAGCAGCCAAGATATAAGGGGGGCGACTGAAGCTTTCTTT. The encoded protein is CASSQDIRGATEAFF.

This chain joins TRBV27 and TRBJ2-7; TRBD1 agrees at 7 bases. The CDR3 sequence is 13 residues long. Unmatched junction bases numbered 2, after V lost 3 bases and J lost 3 bases. CDR1 MNHEY and CDR2 SMNVEV come from the germline V gene (reference sequence). The DNA of the CDR3 is TGTGCCAGCAGTTTGGCAGGGGGCTACGAGCAGTACTTC. Protein sequence: CASSLAGGYEQYF.

This chain joins TRBV14 and TRBJ2-2; 12 nucleotides align to TRBD2. This CDR3 comprises 19 residues. Trimming cost V 4 bases and J 0 bases; bases outside gene matches: 9. Germline CDR1 SGHDN, CDR2 FVKESK. The chain's CDR3 is CASSPLGLAGRTNTGELFF. CDR3 DNA: TGTGCCAGCAGCCCCTTAGGACTAGCGGGGAGAACGAACACCGGGGAGCTGTTTTTT.

The rearrangement joins TRBV2 to TRBJ1-4; the match to TRBD1 covers 7 bases. Trimming cost V 5 bases and J 0 bases; bases outside gene matches: 6. CDR3 size: 16 residues. Germline V gene sequence: CDR1 SNHLY, CDR2 FYNNEI. CDR3 in DNA: TGTGCCAGCAGTTACCACAGGGGTGCAACTAATGAAAAACTGTTTTTT. Translating it yields CASSYHRGATNEKLFF.

This chain connects TRBV25-1 to TRBJ2-7, with a tentative D call TRBD2 (6 bases). Trimming left V 9 bases short and J 5 bases short, with 14 bases between. Per the germline V gene, CDR1 is MGHDK and CDR2 is SYGVNS. The CDR3 is 12 amino acids. CDR3 region: CASRGGNDEQYF. The CDR3 nucleotides are TGTGCCAGTAGGGGAGGAAATGACGAGCAGTACTTC.

This rearrangement joins TRBV4-2 to TRBJ2-5; D possibly corresponds to TRBD2 (5 bases). The V gene lost 0 bases and the J gene lost 1 base, with 6 bases spanning the gap. Germline values: CDR1 LGHNA, CDR2 YNFKEQ. The CDR3 has 14 residues. The CDR3 protein is CASSQELVQETQYF. CDR3 DNA: TGTGCCAGCAGCCAAGAACTAGTCCAAGAGACCCAGTACTTC.

The gene calls are TRBV5-5 and TRBJ2-1; 9 bases line up with TRBD2. Germline assignment: CDR1 SGHKS and CDR2 YYEKEE (reference sequence). This CDR3 has 14 amino acids. J lost 8 bases, V lost 0 bases, and 3 bases had no gene match. The CDR3, as DNA: TGTGCCAGCAGCTTGGCCGGGACTAGCCATGAGCAGTTCTTC. This translates into CASSLAGTSHEQFF.

This clone was recorded only once. The genes are TRBV11-2 and TRBJ2-7; D remains ambiguous. The V end lost 5 bases, the J end lost 5 bases, and 16 bases lay between the germline ends. Germline CDR1 SGHAT, CDR2 FQNNGV. The CDR3 loop spans 14 amino acids. CDR3 loop: CASSQNRVPNEQYF. For the CDR3, the DNA is TGTGCCAGCAGCCAAAATAGGGTCCCCAACGAGCAGTACTTC.

The chain couples TRBV6-6 to TRBJ2-3; 11 nucleotides match TRBD1. The CDR3 spans 15 residues. The V gene end was trimmed by 7 bases and the J gene end by 3 bases; junction bases not matched to a gene: 6. In germline, CDR1 is MNHNY, CDR2 SVGAGI (reference sequence). The CDR3 reads CASTGQGVRTDTQYF. The CDR3 nucleotides are TGTGCCAGCACGGGACAGGGGGTGAGGACAGATACGCAGTATTTT.

CDR3 amino acids: CASSLGLAGSGELFF. CDR3 DNA sequence: TGTGCCAGCAGCTTGGGGCTAGCTGGGTCCGGGGAGCTGTTTTTT. The chain has TRBV5-6 and TRBJ2-2; weak D call: TRBD2 (5 bases). The V gene lost 0 bases and the J gene lost 6 bases, with 12 bases spanning the gap. Per germline, CDR1 SGHDT and CDR2 YYEEEE. The length of the CDR3 is 15 residues.

The rearrangement uses TRBV27 and TRBJ2-2; TRBD2 might be the D (6 bases). CDR3 length equals 13 residues. The V gene's germline CDR1 is MNHEY and CDR2 SMNVEV (reference sequence). With 2 bases removed from V and 8 bases from J, the gap between germline ends came to 9 bases. CDR3 sequence (DNA): TGTGCCAGCAGTTTAGAGGGAGGAGGGGAGCTGTTTTTT. Translated: CASSLEGGGELFF.

The genes are TRBV4-1 and TRBJ2-3; 15 bases are shared with TRBD2. The germline gives CDR1 MGHRA, CDR2 YSYEKL. V lost 6 bases to trimming and J lost 2 bases; unmatched junction nucleotides: 6. This CDR3 is built from 17 residues. CDR3 nucleotide sequence: TGCGCCAGCAGATTCGGACTAGCGGGGGGGTACACAGATACGCAGTATTTT. Residues: CASRFGLAGGYTDTQYF.

The chain carries TRBV10-3 and TRBJ1-2; the D is unclear. Per the germline V gene, CDR1 is ENHRY and CDR2 is SYGVKD. The CDR3 loop spans 12 amino acids. V lost 0 bases and J 8 bases, leaving 7 bases between the germline ends. This chain's CDR3 is CAISESRSGYTF. The CDR3 coding sequence is TGTGCCATCAGTGAGTCTCGGAGCGGCTACACCTTC.

The V call is TRBV5-4, the J call TRBJ1-2; 7 nucleotides match TRBD1. The trim removed 4 bases at V and 2 bases at J, leaving 2 bases unmatched. The CDR3 spans 13 residues. The germline CDR1 and CDR2 sequences are SGHNT and YYREEE (reference sequence). CDR3 sequence: CASSRDSNYGYTF. CDR3 nucleotide sequence: TGTGCCAGCAGCCGGGACAGCAACTATGGCTACACCTTC.

The chain has TRBV7-9 and TRBJ2-5, with 7 bases identical to TRBD1. After removal of 5 bases from V and 2 bases from J, the junction contained 8 bases not matched to a gene. The germline V gene encodes CDR1 SEHNR and CDR2 FQNEAQ (reference sequence). This CDR3 is built from 15 residues. The CDR3 DNA is TGTGCCAGCAGCCTTACAGGGGTCCTTCAAGAGACCCAGTACTTC. Residues: CASSLTGVLQETQYF.

The chain employs TRBV29-1 and TRBJ1-6, with D unclear. There are 13 residues in the CDR3. V was clipped by 4 bases and J by 7 bases, with 11 bases between them. Germline lookup yields CDR1 SQVTM and CDR2 ANQGSEA. The CDR3 loop reads CSVGRELNSPLHF. CDR3 DNA sequence: TGCAGCGTTGGCCGGGAATTAAATTCACCCCTCCACTTT.

The rearrangement joins TRBV13 to TRBJ1-1; a possible D gene is TRBD1 (6 bases). CDR3 length: 13 amino acids. Germline CDR1 PRHDT, CDR2 FYEKMQ (reference sequence). V shed 1 base and J shed 8 bases, with 11 bases lying between them. The chain's CDR3 is CASSLDPGHEAFF. Here the CDR3 DNA reads TGTGCCAGCAGCTTAGACCCGGGACACGAAGCTTTCTTT. The entire variable domain, with the rest obtained from reference TRBV13 and TRBJ1-1, is as follows: AAGVIQSPRHLIKEKRETATLKCYPIPRHDTVYWYQQGPGQDPQFLISFYEKMQSDKGSIPDRFSAQQFSDYHSELNMSSLELGDSALYFCASSLDPGHEAFFGQGTRLTVV.